Below, one TCR beta chain is given with its context. There are many counts of this clonotype. Its antigen remains unidentified. Base qualities are not recorded, but no much larger clone differs from it by a single base. This sample stems from a study of T cells in Graves' hyperthyroidism and ophthalmopathy (dated by TCRdb to between 2019 and 2020). Turning to the overall study: Peripheral blood was sampled at the time of initial diagnosis, prior to any treatment. TCR V-J signatures able to tell the groups apart were searched for in a discovery cohort of 100 or so patients, of whom roughly 42 had Graves' ophthalmopathy and about 60 had stable Graves' hyperthyroidism. An independent validation cohort of around 19 hyperthyroidism patients and about 15 patients who later progressed to ophthalmopathy tested prospective prediction of ophthalmopathy. The 90 to 100 discovery patients were randomly divided into training and test sets at a 7:3 ratio. The study also compared thyroid tissue and blood T-cell repertoires from 5 to 7 Graves' hyperthyroidism patients. After blood sampling, hyperthyroidism patients were treated with methimazole at a starting dose of 30 mg daily, and ophthalmopathy patients were treated with high-dose intravenous methylprednisolone. The paper reports TCR Vbeta CDR3 sequencing of more than 120 peripheral blood samples: approximately 43 ophthalmopathy, fewer than 80 hyperthyroidism and 17 progressor patients.

What the authors observed across the whole study: Sample size was not statistically predetermined, and investigators were not blinded to group allocation. During validation, the model predicted progression to ophthalmopathy a median of approximately 6.5 months ahead of onset, with 70.59% sensitivity and more than 72% specificity. A model built on a 13 V-J signature distinguished ophthalmopathy from stable hyperthyroidism, reaching about 88% sensitivity and around 81% specificity in cross-validation and 80%/75% in testing. Most expanded thyroid clonotypes (frequency above 0.001) were also detected in blood, a finding suggesting that blood repertoires may reflect thyroid immune responses.

Ophthalmopathy patients had moderately to severely active disease, Clinical Activity Score of at least 3, NOSPECS grade of at least 4, and duration under 3 months. Any patient with an uncontrolled infection, another autoimmune disease, pregnancy or lactation was excluded. Diagnoses relied on clinical symptoms, serum thyroxine and TRAb, thyroid ultrasound and orbital computed tomography. Ficoll-Paque density gradient centrifugation was used to isolate PBMCs from approximately 10 ml of fresh peripheral blood. Total RNA was extracted using Trizol reagent, and RNA quality was assessed on an Agilent 2100 Bioanalyzer. Amplification of TCR beta CDR3 regions was carried out from RNA transcripts. For the first round of RT-PCR on the TCR CDR3, the HTBI primer set was used together with the Qiagen OneStep RT-PCR kit. The libraries were constructed in a second round of multiplex PCR and then size-selected and purified. The libraries were sequenced on an Illumina HiSeq2000 using paired-end 100 bp reads. In the source study's methods: SOAPnuke was used to process the raw data, with reads discarded if the reads contained adapters or uncalled bases, had a mean Phred below 15, or lacked an exact constant-primer or identifier match. COPE v1.2.5 was used to merge high-quality paired reads, and clonotypes were defined as unique nucleotide sequences. MiTCR v1.1 was used to align clonotypes to the IMGT TRBV, TRBD and TRBJ reference segments. The analysis included only V-J combinations with a frequency above 0.0001, which together covered around 99% of the repertoires. The TCS score was defined as the ratio of F50 (clonal expansion) to E x V (chaos), calculated using BLOSUM62-based TCRdist between CDR3 peptides within each V-J. Welch's t-statistics and random forest reduced just over 500 V-J features to 13, which were used in a naive Bayes classifier (R e1071). In-frame beta chains were kept once TCRdb had trimmed the public reads at Q25 with fastp and called clones with MiXCR. For every CDR3 protein sequence, its rows merge into one entry that carries the most common genes and DNA. These V and J calls are TCRdb output, not the study's own analysis. In all, the sample holds around 690,000 distinct CDR3 sequences, and about 20% of those were seen once. The biggest ten clones account for 30% to 40% of the sample.

Sequencing input: blood. The TCR sequence derives from a man aged 25-45 years with Graves' ophthalmopathy.

The nucleotide sequence reads TGTGCCAGTACCCTGAGGGAGAATCAGCCCCAGCATTTT. It translates to CASTLRENQPQHF. Here the chain combines TRBV18 and TRBJ1-5; the D gene is unclear. From the germline V gene, CDR1 is KGHSH and CDR2 is LQKENI. From its cysteine to its phenylalanine, the CDR3 spans 13 amino acids. The entry retains the CDR3 DNA only, 39 bases that are in frame from base 1. V gives up 9 bases and J gives up 4 bases, and the segment between their germline ends measures 13 bases.